This T cell receptor (beta chain) originates from a study of glioma-infiltrating T cells. Whole-study findings and limits: Tissue and blood shared very few CDR3 sequences. Tissue-blood divergence was below expectation in non-neoplastic patients, above in gliomas.

The germline gives CDR1 SGHRS, CDR2 YFSETQ. V lost 4 bases and J lost 3; bases outside the gene matches: 3. CDR3 length: 13 residues. TCR alpha and beta CDR3 regions were amplified from RNA using iRepertoire nested multiplex PCR. Input was 100-400 ng of tissue mRNA or PBMC total RNA. TCRdb reprocessed the multiplex PCR reads with MiXCR, giving one entry per CDR3 protein. The table lists over 100,000 distinct CDR3 sequences, 25% to 30% of them singletons. This clonotype was seen many times. Its antigen remains unknown. V usage is TRBV5-1 and J usage is TRBJ1-2; 7 bases are a match to TRBD1. The sample comprised glioma tissue, nonneoplastic brain tissue, or PBMCs (not recorded which). The receptor comes from a human donor with low-grade glioma or glioblastoma, undergoing nonglioma brain surgery, or in good health (not recorded which). The CDR3 loop is CASSTTGDYGYTF. In DNA, the CDR3 is TGCGCCAGCAGCACCACAGGGGACTATGGCTACACCTTC.